This T cell receptor beta chain was identified during a study of shared clonotypes between healthy human individuals. Study information: Each donor's CD4 naive and CD4 memory cells filled three plates apiece, CD8 naive two, and CD8 memory one.

Study-level results: Larger estimated richness was generally recorded for naive subsets relative to memory subsets.

Donors were healthy HIV-negative adults without recently reported acute infections or vaccinations. A CD45RA+ naive subset and a CD45RA-negative memory subset were split from CD4+ cells. Germline V CDR1 and CDR2: SGHDT, YYEEEE. CDR3 size: 16 residues. V shed 4 bases and J shed 7 bases, with 21 bases lying between them. For this clone: The antigen is not known.

Using immunoSEQ multiplex PCR, the repertoire was profiled, and TCRdb retains in-frame clones only, with some absent. The table has about 360,000 clones, about 70% seen once. The J gene is TRBJ2-1, the V gene TRBV5-6; perhaps TRBD2 as D (5 bases). Input material: memory CD4+ T cells sorted from blood. Subset given: CD45RA-negative fraction. This receptor was obtained from a man younger than 40 in good health. In DNA form, the CDR3 reads TGTGCCAGCAGCCGTGGCCCTAGCTCCGGGTCGAATGAGCAGTTCTTC. It specifies CASSRGPSSGSNEQFF.